This is a list of T cell receptor beta chains from one sample in a study of T cell responses to AZD1222 COVID-19 vaccine. The method was immunoSEQ multiplex PCR; TCRdb's version includes in-frame clones alone and lacks a portion of them. Here the sample spans some 80,000 clones, about 80% being singletons. The source material was peripheral blood, sampled 28 days after the second dose of the MenACWY control vaccine. These receptors were collected from an adult who received the MenACWY meningococcal vaccine as a control. Each CDR3 is given with its conserved first and last residue. A D gene is named only where the DNA matches it firmly. The size of a clone is reported for some rows only, either as once, few or many, or as a class for expanded clones.

>TRBV6-5|NA|NA|TRBJ2-1
TGTGCCAGCAGTTACTCTCGAGTTTACAATGAGCAGTTCTTC
CASSYSRVYNEQFF
>TRBV6-6|NA|NA|TRBJ2-7
TGTGCCAGCAGTTACTCAACCTCCGTCGAGCAGTACTTC
CASSYSTSVEQYF
>TRBV12-2|NA|NA|TRBJ2-5
TGTGCAAGTCGCTTCCAGGGGGTGGAGACCCAGTACTTC
CASRFQGVETQYF
>TRBV5-1|NA|NA|TRBJ2-2
TGCGCCAGCAGCTTGAGGGGGGCGAACACCGGGGAGCTGTTTTTT
CASSLRGANTGELFF
>TRBV7-6|NA|NA|TRBJ2-5
TGTGCCAGCAGCTTAGAGGAAGGTGTTGGGGGACCCCAAGAGACCCAGTACTTC
CASSLEEGVGGPQETQYF
>TRBV18|NA|NA|TRBJ2-1
TGTGCCAGCTCACCACCATCGGAAGACAGATCCTACTCCTACAATGAGCAGTTCTTC
CASSPPSEDRSYSYNEQFF
>TRBV27|NA|NA|TRBJ2-2
TGTGCCAGCAGTTTATTGGGGTTCGCTAACACCGGGGAGCTGTTTTTT
CASSLLGFANTGELFF
>TRBV2|TRBD1|NA|TRBJ1-4
TGTGCCAGCAGTTCGGGACAGGGGGCCCTTAATGAAAAACTGTTTTTT
CASSSGQGALNEKLFF
>TRBV2|NA|NA|TRBJ2-1
TGTGCCAGCAGTTTAGGGTTGACTAGTTCCAATGAGCAGTTCTTC
CASSLGLTSSNEQFF
>TRBV5-1|NA|NA|TRBJ1-2
TGCGCCAGCAGCTTGCAAGCAGGAACTAACTATGGCTACACCTTC
CASSLQAGTNYGYTF
>TRBV7-8|TRBD2|NA|TRBJ2-7
TGTGCCAGCAGCTCCTTAGCGGGGGGGCAGGACGAGCAGTACTTC
CASSSLAGGQDEQYF
>TRBV7-2|NA|NA|TRBJ1-1
TGTGCCAGCAGCTTAGCTGGGTTCGAAGCTTTCTTT
CASSLAGFEAFF
>TRBV28|TRBD2|NA|TRBJ2-3
TGTGCCAGCAGCCTAGCGGGCGATACAGATACGCAGTATTTT
CASSLAGDTDTQYF
>TRBV28|TRBD1|NA|TRBJ2-1
TGTGCCAGCAGTCGAGGACAGGACGCGAGTGAGCAGTTCTTC
CASSRGQDASEQFF
>TRBV6-9|TRBD1|NA|TRBJ1-5
TGTGCCAGCAGTTACCGTGACAGGGGACGCAATCAGCCCCAGCATTTT
CASSYRDRGRNQPQHF
>TRBV11-2|NA|NA|TRBJ1-5
TGTGCCAGCAGCTTAGATCTAATTGGGCAGCCCCAGCATTTT
CASSLDLIGQPQHF
>TRBV2|NA|NA|TRBJ1-1
TGTGCCAGCAGTGGAAGGTTGGAGTGGACTGAAGCTTTCTTT
CASSGRLEWTEAFF
>TRBV19|NA|NA|TRBJ1-2
TGTGCCAGTAGTCGCAGGGATATCTATGGCTACACCTTC
CASSRRDIYGYTF
>TRBV5-4|NA|once|TRBJ2-1
TGTGCCAGCAGCTTGGGACTAGGTAGTCCCTACAATGAGCAGTTCTTC
CASSLGLGSPYNEQFF
>TRBV28|NA|NA|TRBJ1-1
TGTGCCAGCAGTCCCGGGACGTTCCCTGAAGCTTTCTTT
CASSPGTFPEAFF
>TRBV6-2/TRBV6-3|NA|few|TRBJ1-5
TGTGCCAGCAGTTACACCGGGGGGCTGAATCAGCCCCAGCATTTT
CASSYTGGLNQPQHF
>TRBV3-1/TRBV3-2|NA|NA|TRBJ2-1
TGTGCCAGCAGCCAAGCAGGGGGGAGAAACAATGAGCAGTTCTTC
CASSQAGGRNNEQFF
>TRBV3-1/TRBV3-2|NA|NA|TRBJ2-2
TGTGCCAGCAGCCAATTAAGCAGCGCGAACACCGGGGAGCTGTTTTTT
CASSQLSSANTGELFF
>TRBV28|NA|few|TRBJ1-5
TGTGCCAGCAGTTTAGAGGGGCGCTGGAATCAGCCCCAGCATTTT
CASSLEGRWNQPQHF
>TRBV3-1/TRBV3-2|NA|NA|TRBJ1-2
TGTGCCAGCAGCCCCCGGGGCCAGACAACCACCTTC
CASSPRGQTTTF
>TRBV6-5|TRBD1|NA|TRBJ2-7
TGTGCCAGCAGAAGGACAGGACGATACGAGCAGTACTTC
CASRRTGRYEQYF
>TRBV6-5|TRBD1|NA|TRBJ2-7
TGTGCCAGCAAACCGGGACAGGGGCGCTACGAGCAGTACTTC
CASKPGQGRYEQYF
>TRBV5-1|TRBD1|NA|TRBJ1-1
TGCGCCAGCAGCCTTCAATCAGGGGGGGCCAACTCCGGGAACACTGAAGCTTTCTTT
CASSLQSGGANSGNTEAFF
>TRBV6-5|TRBD1|NA|TRBJ1-1
TGTGCCAGCAGTCAGGGGGTTTTGAACACTGAAGCTTTCTTT
CASSQGVLNTEAFF
>TRBV10-3|TRBD2|NA|TRBJ2-1
TGTGCCATCAGTCTAGCGGGGGGATGGGGCTACAATGAGCAGTTCTTC
CAISLAGGWGYNEQFF
>TRBV6-1|NA|NA|TRBJ1-5
TGTGCCAGCAGTGCGTCAACAGGCTTCTATAGCAATCAGCCCCAGCATTTT
CASSASTGFYSNQPQHF
>TRBV7-6|TRBD1|NA|TRBJ1-3
TGTGCCAGCAGCATCCTTCAGGGGGCGGACAACACCATATATTTT
CASSILQGADNTIYF
>TRBV5-1|NA|NA|TRBJ2-1
TGCGCCAGCAGCTTGGGGCACTCGTCCTCCTACAATGAGCAGTTCTTC
CASSLGHSSSYNEQFF
>TRBV30|NA|NA|TRBJ1-4
TGTGCCTGGAGTGTATTTCGGGAAGGGAATGAAAAACTGTTTTTT
CAWSVFREGNEKLFF
>TRBV7-2|TRBD1|NA|TRBJ1-6
TGTGCCAGCACCGCTTCGACAGGGAATTCACCCCTCCACTTT
CASTASTGNSPLHF
>TRBV7-2|NA|NA|TRBJ2-1
TGTGCCAGCAGCAGATACAGTTTTAATGAGCAGTTCTTC
CASSRYSFNEQFF
>TRBV5-4|NA|NA|TRBJ1-2
TGTGCCAGCAGGTCCAGGGAGGGTGGCTACACCTTC
CASRSREGGYTF
>TRBV18|NA|NA|TRBJ1-2
TGTGCCAGCTCTCCAGAAGGGGACTATGGCTACACCTTC
CASSPEGDYGYTF
>TRBV5-1|TRBD1|NA|TRBJ2-3
TGCGCCAGCAGCTTCTTCGGGACAGGTTCAGCAGATACGCAGTATTTT
CASSFFGTGSADTQYF
>TRBV27|NA|NA|TRBJ1-4
TGTGCCAGCAGTGTACGATCGGTCTCTATTGAAAAACTGTTTTTT
CASSVRSVSIEKLFF
>TRBV29-1|TRBD2|NA|TRBJ2-1
TGCAGCGTGCGAACCTCGGGAGGGTCCTACAATGAGCAGTTCTTC
CSVRTSGGSYNEQFF
>TRBV2|TRBD2|once|TRBJ2-1
TGTGCCAGCAGTGAGGTGACTAGCGGACACAATGAGCAGTTCTTC
CASSEVTSGHNEQFF
>TRBV7-2|NA|NA|TRBJ1-2
TGTGCCAGCAGTCTAATGGGGGGCGCCGGCTATGGCTACACCTTC
CASSLMGGAGYGYTF
>TRBV19|TRBD1|NA|TRBJ2-2
TGTGCCAGTAGTATCAGGGGGCTAGGTACCGGGGAGCTGTTTTTT
CASSIRGLGTGELFF
>TRBV6-1|NA|NA|TRBJ2-7
TGTGCCAGCGCCCCCTCGGGGTCCTACGAGCAGTACTTC
CASAPSGSYEQYF
>TRBV5-1|TRBD1|NA|TRBJ1-1
TGCGCCAGCAGCTTGGTGCTCCAGGGGGCCGTGGGTTCTGAAGCTTTCTTT
CASSLVLQGAVGSEAFF
>TRBV20-1|TRBD1|few|TRBJ2-7
TGCAGTGCTAGTGACAGGGGAGTGTCCTACGAGCAGTACTTC
CSASDRGVSYEQYF
>TRBV4-2|NA|NA|TRBJ2-5
TGTGCCAGCAGCCAAGATGGCAGGGACCAAGAGACCCAGTACTTC
CASSQDGRDQETQYF
>TRBV6-6|NA|NA|TRBJ1-5
TGTGCCAGCAGGGGGGATAGCAATCAGCCCCAGCATTTT
CASRGDSNQPQHF
>TRBV4-1|TRBD1|NA|TRBJ2-3
TGCGCCAGCAGCCTGGGACAGTTCACAGATACGCAGTATTTT
CASSLGQFTDTQYF
>TRBV10-2|NA|NA|TRBJ2-5
TGCGCCAGCAGTGATGGAGTGGGGGTGGGAGAGACCCAGTACTTC
CASSDGVGVGETQYF
>TRBV30|TRBD2|NA|TRBJ2-1
TGTGCCTGGAGTCCCGCTCTAGCGGGAGCGGAGTTCTTC
CAWSPALAGAEFF
>TRBV30|TRBD2|NA|TRBJ2-3
TGTGCCTGGAAAGGACTAGCGGGGAACACAGATACGCAGTATTTT
CAWKGLAGNTDTQYF
>TRBV7-2|NA|NA|TRBJ1-1
TGTGCCAGCAGCTTAGAGGTACAGGCCACTGAAGCTTTCTTT
CASSLEVQATEAFF
>TRBV7-7|TRBD2|NA|TRBJ2-5
TGTGCTAGCAGCTTAGGAGGGACTAGGCAAGAGACCCAGTACTTC
CASSLGGTRQETQYF